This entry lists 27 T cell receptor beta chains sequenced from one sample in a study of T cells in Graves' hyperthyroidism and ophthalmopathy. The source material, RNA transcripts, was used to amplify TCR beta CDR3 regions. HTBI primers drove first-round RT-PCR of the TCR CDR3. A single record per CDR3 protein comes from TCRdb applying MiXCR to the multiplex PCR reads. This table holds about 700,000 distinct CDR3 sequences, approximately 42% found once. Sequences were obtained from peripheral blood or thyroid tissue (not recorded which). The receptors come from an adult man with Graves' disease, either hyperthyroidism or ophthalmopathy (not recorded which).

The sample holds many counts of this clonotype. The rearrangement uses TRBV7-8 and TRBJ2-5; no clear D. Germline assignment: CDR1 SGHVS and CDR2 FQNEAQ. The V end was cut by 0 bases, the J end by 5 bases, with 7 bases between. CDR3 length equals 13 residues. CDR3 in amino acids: CASSLASMETQYF. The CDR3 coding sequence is TGTGCCAGCAGCTTAGCTAGTATGGAGACCCAGTACTTC.

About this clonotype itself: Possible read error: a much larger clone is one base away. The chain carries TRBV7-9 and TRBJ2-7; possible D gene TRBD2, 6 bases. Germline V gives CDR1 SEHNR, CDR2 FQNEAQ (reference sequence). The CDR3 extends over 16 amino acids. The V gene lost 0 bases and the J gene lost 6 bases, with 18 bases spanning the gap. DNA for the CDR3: TGTGCCAGCAGCTTAGCGGGCGGGACTGGGGCCAGCGAGCAGTACTTC. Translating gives CASSLAGGTGASEQYF.

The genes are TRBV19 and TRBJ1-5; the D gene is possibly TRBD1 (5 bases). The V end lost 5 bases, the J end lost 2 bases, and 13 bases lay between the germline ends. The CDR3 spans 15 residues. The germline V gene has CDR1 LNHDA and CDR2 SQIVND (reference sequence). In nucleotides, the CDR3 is TGTGCCAGTAGTTTCGTCGGGGCCGGCAATCAGCCCCAGCATTTT. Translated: CASSFVGAGNQPQHF.

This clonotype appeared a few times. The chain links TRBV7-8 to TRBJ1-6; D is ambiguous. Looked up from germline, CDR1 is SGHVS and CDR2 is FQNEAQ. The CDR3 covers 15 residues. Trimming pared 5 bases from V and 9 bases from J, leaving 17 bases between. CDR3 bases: TGTGCCAGCAGCCAAGAGAGTGCTAACCTTTCACCCCTCCACTTT. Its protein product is CASSQESANLSPLHF.

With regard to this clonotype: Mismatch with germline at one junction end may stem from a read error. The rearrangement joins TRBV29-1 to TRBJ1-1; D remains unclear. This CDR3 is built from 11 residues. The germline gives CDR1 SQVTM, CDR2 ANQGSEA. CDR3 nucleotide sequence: TGCAGCTTTGAGAGTTACACTGAAGCTTTCTTT. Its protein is CSFESYTEAFF.

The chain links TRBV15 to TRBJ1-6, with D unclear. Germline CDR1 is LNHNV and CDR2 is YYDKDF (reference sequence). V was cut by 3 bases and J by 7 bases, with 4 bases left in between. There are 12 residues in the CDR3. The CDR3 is CATSSDNSPLHF. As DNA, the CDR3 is TGTGCCACCAGCAGCGACAATTCACCCCTCCACTTT. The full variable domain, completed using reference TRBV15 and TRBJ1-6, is DAMVIQNPRYQVTQFGKPVTLSCSQTLNHNVMYWYQQKSSQAPKLLFHYYDKDFNNEADTPDNFQSRRPNTSFCFLDIRSPGLGDTAMYLCATSSDNSPLHFGNGTRLTVT.

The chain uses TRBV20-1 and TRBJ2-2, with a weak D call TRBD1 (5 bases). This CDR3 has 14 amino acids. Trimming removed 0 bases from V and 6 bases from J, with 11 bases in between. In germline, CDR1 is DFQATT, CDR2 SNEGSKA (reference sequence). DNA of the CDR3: TGCAGTGCTAGAGACCGGACAATGGCCGGGGAGCTGTTTTTT. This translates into CSARDRTMAGELFF.

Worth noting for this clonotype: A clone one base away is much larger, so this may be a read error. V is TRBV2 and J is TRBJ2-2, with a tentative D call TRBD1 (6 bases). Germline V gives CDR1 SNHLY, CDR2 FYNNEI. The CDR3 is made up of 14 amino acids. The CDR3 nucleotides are TGTGCCGGCAGCCCCTCAGGGGTATCCGGGGAGCTGTTTTTT. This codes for CAGSPSGVSGELFF.

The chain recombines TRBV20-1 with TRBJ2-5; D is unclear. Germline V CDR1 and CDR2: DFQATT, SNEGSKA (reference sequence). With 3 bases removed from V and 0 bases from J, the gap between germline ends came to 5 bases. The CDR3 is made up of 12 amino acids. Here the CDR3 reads CSARKYQETQYF. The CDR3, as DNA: TGCAGTGCTAGGAAGTACCAAGAGACCCAGTACTTC.

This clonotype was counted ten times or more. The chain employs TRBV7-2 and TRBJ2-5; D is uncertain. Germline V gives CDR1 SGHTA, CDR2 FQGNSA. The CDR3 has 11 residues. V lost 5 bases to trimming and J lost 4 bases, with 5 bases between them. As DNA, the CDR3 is TGTGCCAGCAGCAAATCAGAGACCCAGTACTTC. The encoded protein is CASSKSETQYF.

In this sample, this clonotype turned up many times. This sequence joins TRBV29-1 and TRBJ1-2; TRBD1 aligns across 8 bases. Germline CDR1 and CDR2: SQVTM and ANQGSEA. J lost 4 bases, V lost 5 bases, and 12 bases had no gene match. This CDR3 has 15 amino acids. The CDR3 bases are TGCAGCGTTCGGTACAGGGGGGATTCGCGCTATGGCTACACCTTC. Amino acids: CSVRYRGDSRYGYTF.

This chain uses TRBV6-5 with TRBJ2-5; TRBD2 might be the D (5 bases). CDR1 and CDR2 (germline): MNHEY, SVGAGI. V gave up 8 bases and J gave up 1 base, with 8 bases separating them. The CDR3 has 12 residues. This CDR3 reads CASQSGQETQYF. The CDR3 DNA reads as TGTGCCAGCCAGAGCGGCCAAGAGACCCAGTACTTC.

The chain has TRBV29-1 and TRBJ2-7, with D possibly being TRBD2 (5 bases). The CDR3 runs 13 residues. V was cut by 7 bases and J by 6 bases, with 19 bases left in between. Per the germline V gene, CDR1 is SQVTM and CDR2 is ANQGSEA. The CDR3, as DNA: TGCAGCGCGCTACTAGATAGGGCTCGCGAGCAGTACTTC. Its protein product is CSALLDRAREQYF.

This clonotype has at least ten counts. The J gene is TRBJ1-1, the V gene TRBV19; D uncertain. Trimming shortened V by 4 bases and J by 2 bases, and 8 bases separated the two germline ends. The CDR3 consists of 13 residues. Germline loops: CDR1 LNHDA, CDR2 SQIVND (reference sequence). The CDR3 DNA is TGTGCCAGTAGTACGGGCCTCAACACTGAAGCTTTCTTT. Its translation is CASSTGLNTEAFF.

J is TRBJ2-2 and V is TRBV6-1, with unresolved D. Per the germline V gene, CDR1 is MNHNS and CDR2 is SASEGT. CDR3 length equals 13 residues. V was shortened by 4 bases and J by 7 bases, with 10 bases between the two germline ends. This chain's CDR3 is CASSGDGIGELFF. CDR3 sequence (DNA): TGTGCCAGCAGTGGGGATGGGATCGGGGAGCTGTTTTTT.

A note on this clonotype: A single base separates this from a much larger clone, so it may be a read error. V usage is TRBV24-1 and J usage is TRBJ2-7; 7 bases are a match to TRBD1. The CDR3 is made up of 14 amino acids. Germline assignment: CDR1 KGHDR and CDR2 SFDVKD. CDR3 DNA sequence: TGTGTCACCAGTGCCACAGGGGAAGGGGGCGAGCAGTACTTC. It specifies CVTSATGEGGEQYF.

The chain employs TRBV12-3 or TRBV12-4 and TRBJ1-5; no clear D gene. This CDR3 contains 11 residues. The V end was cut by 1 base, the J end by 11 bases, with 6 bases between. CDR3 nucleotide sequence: TGTGCCAGCAGTTTAGGGGGTACCCAGCATTTT. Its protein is CASSLGGTQHF.

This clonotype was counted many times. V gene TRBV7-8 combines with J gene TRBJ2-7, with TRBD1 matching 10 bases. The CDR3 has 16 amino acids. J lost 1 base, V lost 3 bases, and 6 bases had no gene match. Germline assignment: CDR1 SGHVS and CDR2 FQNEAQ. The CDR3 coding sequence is TGTGCCAGCAGCTTGGGCGTGGGACAGGGGTCCTACGAGCAGTACTTC. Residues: CASSLGVGQGSYEQYF.

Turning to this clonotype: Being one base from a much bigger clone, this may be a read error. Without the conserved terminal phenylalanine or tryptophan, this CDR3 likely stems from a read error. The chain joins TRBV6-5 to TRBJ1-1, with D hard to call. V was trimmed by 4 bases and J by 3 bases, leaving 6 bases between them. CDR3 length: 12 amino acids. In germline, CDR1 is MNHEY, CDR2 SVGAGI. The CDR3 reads CASSFMYTEAFL. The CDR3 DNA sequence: TGTGCCAGCAGTTTCATGTACACTGAAGCTTTCCTT.

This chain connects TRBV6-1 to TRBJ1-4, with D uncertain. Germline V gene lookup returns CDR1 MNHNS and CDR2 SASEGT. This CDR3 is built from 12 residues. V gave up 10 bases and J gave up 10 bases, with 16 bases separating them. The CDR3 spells CATQIPSGKLFF. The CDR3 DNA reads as TGTGCCACGCAGATCCCCTCTGGAAAACTGTTTTTT.

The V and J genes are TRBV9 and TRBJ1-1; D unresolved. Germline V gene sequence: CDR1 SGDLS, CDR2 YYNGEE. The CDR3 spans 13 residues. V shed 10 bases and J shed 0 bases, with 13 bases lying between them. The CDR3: CASMRHLNTEAFF. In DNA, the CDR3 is TGTGCCTCGATGCGACATTTGAACACTGAAGCTTTCTTT. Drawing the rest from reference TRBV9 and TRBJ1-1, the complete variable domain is DSGVTQTPKHLITATGQRVTLRCSPRSGDLSVYWYQQSLDQGLQFLIQYYNGEERAKGNILERFSAQQFPDLHSELNLSSLELGDSALYFCASMRHLNTEAFFGQGTRLTVV.

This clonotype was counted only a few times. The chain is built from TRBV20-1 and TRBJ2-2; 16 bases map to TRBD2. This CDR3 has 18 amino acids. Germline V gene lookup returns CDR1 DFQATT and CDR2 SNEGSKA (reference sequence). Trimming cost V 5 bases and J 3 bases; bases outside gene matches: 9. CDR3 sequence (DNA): TGCAGTGCTGGAGGGACGGGACTAGCGGGGGGGTACACCGGGGAGCTGTTTTTT. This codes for CSAGGTGLAGGYTGELFF.

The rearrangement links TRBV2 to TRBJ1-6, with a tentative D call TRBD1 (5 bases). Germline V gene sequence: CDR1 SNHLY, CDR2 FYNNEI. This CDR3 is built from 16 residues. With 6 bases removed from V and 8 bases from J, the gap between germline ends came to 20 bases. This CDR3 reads CASSLARGRAHSPLHF. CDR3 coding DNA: TGTGCCAGCAGCTTAGCGCGAGGCAGGGCGCATTCACCCCTCCACTTT.

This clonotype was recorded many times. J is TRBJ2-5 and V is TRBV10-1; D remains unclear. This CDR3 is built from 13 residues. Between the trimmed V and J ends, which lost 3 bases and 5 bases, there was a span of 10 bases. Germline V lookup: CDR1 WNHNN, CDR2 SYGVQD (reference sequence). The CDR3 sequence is CASSDLGMETQYF. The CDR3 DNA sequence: TGCGCCAGCAGTGATTTGGGAATGGAGACCCAGTACTTC.

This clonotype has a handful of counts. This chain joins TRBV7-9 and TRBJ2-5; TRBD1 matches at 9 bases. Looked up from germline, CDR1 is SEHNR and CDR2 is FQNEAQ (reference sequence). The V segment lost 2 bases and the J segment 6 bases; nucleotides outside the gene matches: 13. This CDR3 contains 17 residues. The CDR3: CASSLRFGTGFEKTQYF. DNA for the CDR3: TGTGCCAGCAGCTTAAGATTTGGGACAGGGTTCGAAAAGACCCAGTACTTC.

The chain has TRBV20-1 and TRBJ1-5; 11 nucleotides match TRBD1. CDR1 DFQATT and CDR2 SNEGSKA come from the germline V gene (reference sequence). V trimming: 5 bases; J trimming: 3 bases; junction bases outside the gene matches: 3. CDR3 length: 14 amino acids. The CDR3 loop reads CSAWDRGINQPQHF. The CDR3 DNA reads TGCAGTGCTTGGGACAGGGGGATCAATCAGCCCCAGCATTTT.

CDR3: CASGRPLDGYTF. The CDR3, as DNA: TGTGCCAGCGGGCGGCCCCTAGATGGCTACACCTTC. The chain combines TRBV2 with TRBJ1-2; D remains ambiguous. The germline CDR1 and CDR2 sequences are SNHLY and FYNNEI. V lost 8 bases and J lost 6, with 13 bases in between. This CDR3 contains 12 residues. The complete variable domain, with remaining parts taken from reference TRBV2 and TRBJ1-2, reads EPEVTQTPSHQVTQMGQEVILRCVPISNHLYFYWYRQILGQKVEFLVSFYNNEISEKSEIFDDQFSVERPDGSNFTLKIRSTKLEDSAMYFCASGRPLDGYTFGSGTRLTVV.